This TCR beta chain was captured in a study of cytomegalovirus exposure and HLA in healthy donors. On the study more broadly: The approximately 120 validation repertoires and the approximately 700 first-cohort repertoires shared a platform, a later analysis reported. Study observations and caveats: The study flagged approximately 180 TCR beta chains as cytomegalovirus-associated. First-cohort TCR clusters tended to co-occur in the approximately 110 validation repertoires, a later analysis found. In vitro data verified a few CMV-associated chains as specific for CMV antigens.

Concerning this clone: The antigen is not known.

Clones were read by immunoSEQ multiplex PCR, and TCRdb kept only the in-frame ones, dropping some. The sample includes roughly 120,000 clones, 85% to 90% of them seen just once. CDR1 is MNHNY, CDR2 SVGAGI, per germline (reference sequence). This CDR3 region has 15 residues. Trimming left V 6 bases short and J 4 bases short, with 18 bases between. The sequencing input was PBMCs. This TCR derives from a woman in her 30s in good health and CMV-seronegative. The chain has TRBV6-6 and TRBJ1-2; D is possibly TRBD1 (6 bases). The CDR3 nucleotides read TGTGCCAGCAGCCAAGGACAGCTGCCTTTCTATGGCTACACCTTC. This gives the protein CASSQGQLPFYGYTF.